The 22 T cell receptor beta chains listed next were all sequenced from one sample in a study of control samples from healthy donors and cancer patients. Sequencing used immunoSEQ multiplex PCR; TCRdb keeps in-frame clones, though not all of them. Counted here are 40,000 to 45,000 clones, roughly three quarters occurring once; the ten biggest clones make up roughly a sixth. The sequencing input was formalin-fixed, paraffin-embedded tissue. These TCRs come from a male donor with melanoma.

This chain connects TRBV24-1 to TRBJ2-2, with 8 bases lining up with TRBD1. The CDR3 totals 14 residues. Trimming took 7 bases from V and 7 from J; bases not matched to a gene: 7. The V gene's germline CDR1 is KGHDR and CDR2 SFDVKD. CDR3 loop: CATRQGGASGELFF. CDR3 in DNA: TGTGCCACCAGACAGGGGGGTGCTAGCGGGGAGCTGTTTTTT.

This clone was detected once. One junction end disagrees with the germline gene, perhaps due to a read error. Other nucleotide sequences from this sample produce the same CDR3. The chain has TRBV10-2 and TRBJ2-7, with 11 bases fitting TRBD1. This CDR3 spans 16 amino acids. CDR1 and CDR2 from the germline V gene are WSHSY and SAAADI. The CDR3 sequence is CASSEPDRGLTYEQYF. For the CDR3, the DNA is TGCGCCAGCAGTGAGCCGGACAGGGGGCTCACCTACGAGCAATACTTC.

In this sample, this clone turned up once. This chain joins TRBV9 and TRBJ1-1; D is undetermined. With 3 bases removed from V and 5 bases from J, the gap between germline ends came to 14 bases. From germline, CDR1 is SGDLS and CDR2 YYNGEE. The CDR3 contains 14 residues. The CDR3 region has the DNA TGTGCCAGCAGCGGCCAGTCGGTGGGGACTGAAGCTTTCTTT. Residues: CASSGQSVGTEAFF.

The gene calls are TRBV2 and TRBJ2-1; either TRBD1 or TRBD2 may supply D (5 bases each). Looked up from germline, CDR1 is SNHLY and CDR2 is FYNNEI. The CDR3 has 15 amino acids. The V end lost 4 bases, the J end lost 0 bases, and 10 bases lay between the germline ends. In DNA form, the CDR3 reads TGTGCCAGCAGTGGGGACCGTAGCTCCTACAATGAGCAGTTCTTC. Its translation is CASSGDRSSYNEQFF.

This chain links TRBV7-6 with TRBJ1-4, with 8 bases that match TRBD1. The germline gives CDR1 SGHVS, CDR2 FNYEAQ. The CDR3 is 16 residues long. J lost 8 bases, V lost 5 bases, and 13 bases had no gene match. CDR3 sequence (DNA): TGTGCCAGCAGCGGGGGCCTTGAGGGACAGGTCGAAAAACTGTTTTTT. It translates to CASSGGLEGQVEKLFF.

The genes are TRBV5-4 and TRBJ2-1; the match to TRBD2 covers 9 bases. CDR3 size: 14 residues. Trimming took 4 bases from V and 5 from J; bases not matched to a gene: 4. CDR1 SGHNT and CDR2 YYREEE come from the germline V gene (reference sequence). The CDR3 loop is CASSRSGRHNEQFF. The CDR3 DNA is TGTGCCAGCAGCCGTAGCGGGAGACACAATGAGCAGTTCTTC.

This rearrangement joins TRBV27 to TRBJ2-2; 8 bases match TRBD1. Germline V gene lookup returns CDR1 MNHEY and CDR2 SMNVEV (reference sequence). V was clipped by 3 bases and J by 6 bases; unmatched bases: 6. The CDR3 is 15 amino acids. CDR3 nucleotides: TGTGCCAGCAGTTTCAGGGGGCCGGGATCCGGGGAGCTGTTTTTT. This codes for CASSFRGPGSGELFF.

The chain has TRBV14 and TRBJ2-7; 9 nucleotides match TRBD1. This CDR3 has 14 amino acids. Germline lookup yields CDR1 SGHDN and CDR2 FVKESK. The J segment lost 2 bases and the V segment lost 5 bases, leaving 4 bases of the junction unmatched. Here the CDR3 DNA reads TGTGCCAGCAGCTTGGGACAGGGCCCCTACGAGCAGTACTTC. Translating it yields CASSLGQGPYEQYF.

The CDR3 loop is CASKGEDTQYF. CDR3 nucleotides: TGTGCCAGCAAGGGCGAAGATACGCAGTATTTT. The rearrangement uses TRBV6-6 and TRBJ2-3; D is ambiguous. V shed 7 bases and J shed 5 bases, with 7 bases lying between them. Germline-derived CDR1 and CDR2 are MNHNY and SVGAGI (reference sequence). CDR3 length equals 11 residues.

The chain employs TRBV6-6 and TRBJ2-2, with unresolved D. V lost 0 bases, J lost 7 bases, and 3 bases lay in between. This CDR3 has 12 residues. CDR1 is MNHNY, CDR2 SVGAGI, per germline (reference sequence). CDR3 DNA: TGTGCCAGCAGTTACTCGGACGGGGAGCTGTTTTTT. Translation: CASSYSDGELFF.

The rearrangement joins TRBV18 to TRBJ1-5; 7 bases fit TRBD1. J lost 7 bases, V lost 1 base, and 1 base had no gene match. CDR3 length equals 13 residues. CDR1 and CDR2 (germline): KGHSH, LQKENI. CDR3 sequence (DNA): TGTGCCAGCTCACCACAGGGGGCGCAGCCCCAGCATTTT. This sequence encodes CASSPQGAQPQHF.

The CDR3 protein is CASRWTADSNQPQHF. The CDR3 nucleotides are TGTGCCAGCAGGTGGACGGCCGATAGCAATCAGCCCCAGCATTTT. This sequence joins TRBV6-5 and TRBJ1-5; the D is unclear. The CDR3 covers 15 residues. Trimming pared 6 bases from V and 0 bases from J, leaving 12 bases between. Germline values: CDR1 MNHEY, CDR2 SVGAGI.

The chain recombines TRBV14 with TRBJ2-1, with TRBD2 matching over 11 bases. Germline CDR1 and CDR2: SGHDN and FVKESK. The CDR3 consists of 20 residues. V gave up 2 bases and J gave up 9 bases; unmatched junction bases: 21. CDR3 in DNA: TGTGCCAGCAGCCAAACAGGGACTAGCGGCGACTTAGGGAGACTTCTTGAGCAGTTCTTC. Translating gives CASSQTGTSGDLGRLLEQFF.

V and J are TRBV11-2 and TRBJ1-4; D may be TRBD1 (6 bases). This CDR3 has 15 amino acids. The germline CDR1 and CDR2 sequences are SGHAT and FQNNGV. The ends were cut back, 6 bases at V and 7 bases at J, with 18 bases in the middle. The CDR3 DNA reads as TGTGCCAGCAGAGAGGTCAGGGGAGGGTCTGAAAAACTGTTTTTT. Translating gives CASREVRGGSEKLFF.

DNA for the CDR3: TGTGCCAGCAGCTTAGAGGCAGGGGCGGGGACCGGGGAGCTGTTTTTT. It encodes CASSLEAGAGTGELFF. V gene TRBV7-2 combines with J gene TRBJ2-2; D is possibly TRBD1 or TRBD2 (6 bases each). CDR3 length: 16 residues. In germline, CDR1 is SGHTA, CDR2 FQGNSA. The V and J ends lost 1 base and 5 bases respectively, with 14 bases between them. Full variable domain (outside the CDR3, taken from reference TRBV7-2 and TRBJ2-2): GAGVSQSPSNKVTEKGKDVELRCDPISGHTALYWYRQSLGQGLEFLIYFQGNSAPDKSGLPSDRFSAERTGGSVSTLTIQRTQQEDSAVYLCASSLEAGAGTGELFFGEGSRLTVL.

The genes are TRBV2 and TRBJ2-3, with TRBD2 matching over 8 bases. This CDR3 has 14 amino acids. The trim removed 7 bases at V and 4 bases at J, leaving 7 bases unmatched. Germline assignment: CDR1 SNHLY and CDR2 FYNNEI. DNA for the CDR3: TGTGCCAGCAAGGAGCGGGAGCTTTCAGATACGCAGTATTTT. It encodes CASKERELSDTQYF.

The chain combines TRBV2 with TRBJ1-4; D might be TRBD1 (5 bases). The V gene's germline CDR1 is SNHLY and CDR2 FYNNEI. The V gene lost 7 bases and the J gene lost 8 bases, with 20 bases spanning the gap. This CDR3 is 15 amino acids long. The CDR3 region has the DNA TGTGCCAGCACCGAGCAGGGATCGGTTGGGGAAAAACTGTTTTTT. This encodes CASTEQGSVGEKLFF.

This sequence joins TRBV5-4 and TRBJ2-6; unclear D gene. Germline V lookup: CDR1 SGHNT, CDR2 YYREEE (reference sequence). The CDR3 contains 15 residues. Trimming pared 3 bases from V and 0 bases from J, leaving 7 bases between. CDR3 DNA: TGTGCCAGCAGCTCCGAGAGCTCTGGGGCCAACGTCCTGACTTTC. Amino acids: CASSSESSGANVLTF.

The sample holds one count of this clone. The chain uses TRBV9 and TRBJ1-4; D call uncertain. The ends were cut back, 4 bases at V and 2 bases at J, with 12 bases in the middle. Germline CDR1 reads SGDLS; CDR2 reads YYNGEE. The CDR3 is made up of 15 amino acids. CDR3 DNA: TGTGCCAGCAGCCCAGTGGGTTCCACTAATGAAAAACTGTTTTTT. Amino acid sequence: CASSPVGSTNEKLFF.

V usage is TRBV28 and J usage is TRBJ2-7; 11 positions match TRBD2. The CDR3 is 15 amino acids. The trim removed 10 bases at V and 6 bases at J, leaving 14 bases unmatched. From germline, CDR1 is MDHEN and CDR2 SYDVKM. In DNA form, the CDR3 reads TGTGCCACCCGGGCACTAGCGGGAGTTCAGGGCGAGCAGTACTTC. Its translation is CATRALAGVQGEQYF.

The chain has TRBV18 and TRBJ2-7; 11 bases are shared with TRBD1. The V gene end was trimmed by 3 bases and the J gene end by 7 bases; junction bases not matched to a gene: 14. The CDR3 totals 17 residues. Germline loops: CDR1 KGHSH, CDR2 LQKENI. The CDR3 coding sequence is TGTGCCAGCTCACCTACTGTAGCAGGACAGGGGGCTCGGGAGCAGTACTTC. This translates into CASSPTVAGQGAREQYF.

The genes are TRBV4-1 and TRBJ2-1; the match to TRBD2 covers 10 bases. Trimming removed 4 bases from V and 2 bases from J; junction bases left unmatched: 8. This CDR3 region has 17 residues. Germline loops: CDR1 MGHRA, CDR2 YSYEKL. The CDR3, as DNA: TGCGCCAGCAGCCGCCACTCTAGCGGGAGTCCCTACAATGAGCAGTTCTTC. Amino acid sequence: CASSRHSSGSPYNEQFF.